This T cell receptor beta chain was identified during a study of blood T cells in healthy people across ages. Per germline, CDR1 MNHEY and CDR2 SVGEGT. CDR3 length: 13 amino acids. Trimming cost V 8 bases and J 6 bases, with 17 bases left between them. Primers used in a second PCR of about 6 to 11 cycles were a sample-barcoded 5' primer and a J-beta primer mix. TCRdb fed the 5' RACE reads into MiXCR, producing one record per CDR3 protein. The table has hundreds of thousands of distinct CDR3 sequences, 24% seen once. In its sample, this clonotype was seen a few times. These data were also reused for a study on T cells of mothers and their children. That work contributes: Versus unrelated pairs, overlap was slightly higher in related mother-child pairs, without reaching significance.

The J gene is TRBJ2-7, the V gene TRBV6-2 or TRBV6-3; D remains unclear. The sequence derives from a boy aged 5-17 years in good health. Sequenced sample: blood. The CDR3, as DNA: TGTGCCAGCGGGTACGTCGTGTTTGGCGAGCAGTACTTC. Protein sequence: CASGYVVFGEQYF.